This note documents a single T cell receptor (beta chain) sequence. Assay used: immunoSEQ multiplex PCR; TCRdb lists only in-frame clones, some missing. Seen here are 90,000 to 120,000 clones, 80% to 95% observed once, and the top ten hold over 0.95%. This entry is derived from a study of blood T cell repertoires in COVID-19. Background on the study: T cells, B-cell-depleted T cells, or PBMCs provided the cDNA or gDNA that served as material.

Deletions cut 4 bases from V and 7 bases from J, with 11 bases between. Germline CDR1 SGHNT, CDR2 YYREEE (reference sequence). CDR3 length: 13 residues. The TCR was taken from a man in his sixties with acute or convalescent COVID-19. The chain couples TRBV5-4 to TRBJ2-2, with D possibly being TRBD1 (6 bases). The sequencing sample was made of peripheral blood. DNA of the CDR3: TGTGCCAGCAGCCTAACAGGGATCGGGGAGCTGTTTTTT. This translates into CASSLTGIGELFF.